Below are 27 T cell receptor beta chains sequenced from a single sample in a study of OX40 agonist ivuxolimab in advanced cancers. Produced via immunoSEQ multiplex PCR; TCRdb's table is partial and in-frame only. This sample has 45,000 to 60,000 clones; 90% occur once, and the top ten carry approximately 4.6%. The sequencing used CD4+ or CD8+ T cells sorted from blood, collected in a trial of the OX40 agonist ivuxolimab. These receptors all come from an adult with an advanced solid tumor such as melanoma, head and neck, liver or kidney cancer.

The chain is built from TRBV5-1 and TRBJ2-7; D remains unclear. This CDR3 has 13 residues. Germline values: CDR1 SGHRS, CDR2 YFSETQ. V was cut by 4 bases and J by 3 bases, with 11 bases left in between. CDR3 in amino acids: CASSPSNDYEQYF. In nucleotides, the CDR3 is TGCGCCAGCAGCCCCTCTAATGACTACGAGCAGTACTTC.

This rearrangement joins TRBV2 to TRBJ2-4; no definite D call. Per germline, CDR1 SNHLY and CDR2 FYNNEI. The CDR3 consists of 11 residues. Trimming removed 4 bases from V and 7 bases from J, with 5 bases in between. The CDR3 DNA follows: TGTGCCAGCAGTGCTGAGAACATTCAGTACTTC. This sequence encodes CASSAENIQYF.

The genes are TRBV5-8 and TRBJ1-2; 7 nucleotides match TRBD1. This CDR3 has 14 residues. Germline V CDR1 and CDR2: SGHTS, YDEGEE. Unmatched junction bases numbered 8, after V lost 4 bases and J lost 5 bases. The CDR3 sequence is CASSTDRVRYGYTF. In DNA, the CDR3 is TGTGCCAGCAGCACCGACAGGGTCAGGTATGGCTACACCTTC.

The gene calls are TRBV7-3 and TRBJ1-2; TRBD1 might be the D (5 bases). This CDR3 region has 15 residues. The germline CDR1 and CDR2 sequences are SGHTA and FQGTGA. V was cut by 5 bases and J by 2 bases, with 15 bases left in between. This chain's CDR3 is CASSPGAGTNYGYTF. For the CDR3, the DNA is TGTGCCAGCAGCCCCGGGGCAGGGACCAACTATGGCTACACCTTC.

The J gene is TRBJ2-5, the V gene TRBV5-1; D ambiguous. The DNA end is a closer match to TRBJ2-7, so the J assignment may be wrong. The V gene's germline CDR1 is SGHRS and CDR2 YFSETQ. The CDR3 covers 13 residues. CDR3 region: CASSLEDGIEQYF. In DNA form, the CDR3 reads TGCGCCAGCAGCTTGGAAGACGGAATCGAGCAGTACTTC.

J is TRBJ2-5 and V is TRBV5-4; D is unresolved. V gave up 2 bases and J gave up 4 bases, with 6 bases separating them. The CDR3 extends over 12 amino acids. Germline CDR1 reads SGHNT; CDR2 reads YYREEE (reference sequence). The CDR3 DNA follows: TGTGCCAGCAGCTTTCTGGGAGAGACCCAGTACTTC. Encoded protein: CASSFLGETQYF. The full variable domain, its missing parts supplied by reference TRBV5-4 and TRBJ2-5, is ETGVTQSPTHLIKTRGQQVTLRCSSQSGHNTVSWYQQALGQGPQFIFQYYREEENGRGNFPPRFSGLQFPNYSSELNVNALELDDSALYLCASSFLGETQYFGPGTRLLVL.

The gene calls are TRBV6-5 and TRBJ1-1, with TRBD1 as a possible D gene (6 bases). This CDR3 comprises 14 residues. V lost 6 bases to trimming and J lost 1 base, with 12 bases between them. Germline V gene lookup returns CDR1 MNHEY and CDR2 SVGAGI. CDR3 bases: TGTGCCAGCAGCCGTACAGGGCGGAACACTGAAGCTTTCTTT. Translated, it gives CASSRTGRNTEAFF.

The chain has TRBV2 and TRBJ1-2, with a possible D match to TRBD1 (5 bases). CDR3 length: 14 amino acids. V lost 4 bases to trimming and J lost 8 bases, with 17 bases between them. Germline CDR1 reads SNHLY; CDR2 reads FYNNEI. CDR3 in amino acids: CASSASTVYQGYTF. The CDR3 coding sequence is TGTGCCAGCAGTGCGTCGACAGTTTACCAAGGCTACACCTTC.

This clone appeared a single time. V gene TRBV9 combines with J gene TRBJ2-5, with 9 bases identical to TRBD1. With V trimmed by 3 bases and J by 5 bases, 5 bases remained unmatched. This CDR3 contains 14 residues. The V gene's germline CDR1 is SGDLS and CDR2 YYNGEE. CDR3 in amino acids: CASSAGQGSETQYF. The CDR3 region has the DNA TGTGCCAGCAGCGCCGGACAGGGGTCGGAGACCCAGTACTTC.

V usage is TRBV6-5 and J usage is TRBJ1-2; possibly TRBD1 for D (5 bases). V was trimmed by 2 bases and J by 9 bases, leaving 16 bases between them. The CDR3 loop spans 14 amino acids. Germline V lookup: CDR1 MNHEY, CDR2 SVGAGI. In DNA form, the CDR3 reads TGTGCCAGCAGTTACGGGGGAAATGCGGGACGCTACACCTTC. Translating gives CASSYGGNAGRYTF.

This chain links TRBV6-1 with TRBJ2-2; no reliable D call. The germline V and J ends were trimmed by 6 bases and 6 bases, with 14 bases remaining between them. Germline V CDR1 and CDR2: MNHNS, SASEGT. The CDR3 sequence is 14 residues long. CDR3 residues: CASRSTGVSGELFF. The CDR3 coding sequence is TGTGCCAGCAGATCGACTGGTGTGTCCGGGGAGCTGTTTTTT.

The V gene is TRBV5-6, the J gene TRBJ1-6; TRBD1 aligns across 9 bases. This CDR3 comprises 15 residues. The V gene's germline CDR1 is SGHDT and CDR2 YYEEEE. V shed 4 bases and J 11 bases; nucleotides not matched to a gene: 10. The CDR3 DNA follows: TGTGCCAGCAGCCGGACAGGGGAGGGGAAGGCACCCCTCCACTTT. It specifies CASSRTGEGKAPLHF.

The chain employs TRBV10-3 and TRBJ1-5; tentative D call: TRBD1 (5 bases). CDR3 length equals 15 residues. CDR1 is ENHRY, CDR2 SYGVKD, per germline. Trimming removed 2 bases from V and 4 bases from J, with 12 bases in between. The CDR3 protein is CAISEGREPNQPQHF. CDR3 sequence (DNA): TGTGCCATCAGTGAGGGCAGGGAGCCTAATCAGCCCCAGCATTTT.

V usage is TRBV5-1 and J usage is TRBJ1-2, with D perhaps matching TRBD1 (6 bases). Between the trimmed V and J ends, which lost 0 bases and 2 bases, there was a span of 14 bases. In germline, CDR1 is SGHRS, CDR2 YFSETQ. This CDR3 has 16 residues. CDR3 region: CASSLDGTSLNYGYTF. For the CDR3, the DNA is TGCGCCAGCAGCTTGGATGGGACAAGTTTGAACTATGGCTACACCTTC.

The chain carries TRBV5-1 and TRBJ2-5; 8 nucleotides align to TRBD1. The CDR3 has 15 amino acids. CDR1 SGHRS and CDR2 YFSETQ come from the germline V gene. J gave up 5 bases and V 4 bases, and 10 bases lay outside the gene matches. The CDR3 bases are TGCGCCAGCAGCAGCCAAGGGACAGGTCGGGAGACCCAGTACTTC. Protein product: CASSSQGTGRETQYF.

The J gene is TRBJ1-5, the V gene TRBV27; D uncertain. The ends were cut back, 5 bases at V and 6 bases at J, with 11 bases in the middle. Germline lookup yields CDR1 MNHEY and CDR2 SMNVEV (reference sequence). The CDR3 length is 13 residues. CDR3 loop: CASSPRTRQPQHF. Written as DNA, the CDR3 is TGTGCCAGCAGTCCCCGAACGCGTCAGCCCCAGCATTTT.

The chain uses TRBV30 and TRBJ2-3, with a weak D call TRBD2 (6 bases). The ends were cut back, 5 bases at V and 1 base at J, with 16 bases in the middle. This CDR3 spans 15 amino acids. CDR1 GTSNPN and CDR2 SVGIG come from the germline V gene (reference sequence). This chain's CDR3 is CAWGPGGGGTDTQYF. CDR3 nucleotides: TGTGCCTGGGGTCCCGGAGGCGGGGGCACAGATACGCAGTATTTT.

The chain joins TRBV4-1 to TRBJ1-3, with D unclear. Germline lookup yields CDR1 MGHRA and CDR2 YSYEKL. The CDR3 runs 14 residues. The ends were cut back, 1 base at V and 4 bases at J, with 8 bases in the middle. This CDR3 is CASSQVGSGNTIYF. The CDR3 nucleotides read TGCGCCAGCAGCCAAGTGGGGTCGGGAAACACCATATATTTT.

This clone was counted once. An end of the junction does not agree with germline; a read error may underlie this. The CDR3, as DNA: TGTGCCAGCAGTGAAGACCGGGACAGTTATAGCAATCAGTCCCAGCATTTT. Protein sequence: CASSEDRDSYSNQSQHF. The V and J genes are TRBV6-1 and TRBJ1-5; TRBD1 matches at 7 bases. The CDR3 is 17 amino acids. Germline CDR1 MNHNS, CDR2 SASEGT.

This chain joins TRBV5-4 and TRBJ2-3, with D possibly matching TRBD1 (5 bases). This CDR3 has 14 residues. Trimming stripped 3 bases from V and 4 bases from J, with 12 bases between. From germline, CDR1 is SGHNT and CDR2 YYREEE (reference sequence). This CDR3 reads CASSSAKGSDTQYF. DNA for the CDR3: TGTGCCAGCAGCTCCGCAAAGGGGTCAGATACGCAGTATTTT. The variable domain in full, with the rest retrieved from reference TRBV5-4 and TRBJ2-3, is ETGVTQSPTHLIKTRGQQVTLRCSSQSGHNTVSWYQQALGQGPQFIFQYYREEENGRGNFPPRFSGLQFPNYSSELNVNALELDDSALYLCASSSAKGSDTQYFGPGTRLTVL.

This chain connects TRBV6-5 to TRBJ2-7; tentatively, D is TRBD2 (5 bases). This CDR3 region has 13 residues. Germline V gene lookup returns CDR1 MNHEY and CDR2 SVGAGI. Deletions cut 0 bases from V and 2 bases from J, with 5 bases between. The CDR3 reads CASSYSRAYEQYF. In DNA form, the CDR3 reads TGTGCCAGCAGTTACTCGCGGGCCTACGAGCAGTACTTC.

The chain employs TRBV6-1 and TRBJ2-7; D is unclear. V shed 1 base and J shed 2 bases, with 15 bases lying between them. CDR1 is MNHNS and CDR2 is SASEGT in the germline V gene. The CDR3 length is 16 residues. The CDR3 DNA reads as TGTGCCAGCAGTGAAGTGTTGGAGTCACAGCCCTACGAGCAGTACTTC. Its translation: CASSEVLESQPYEQYF.

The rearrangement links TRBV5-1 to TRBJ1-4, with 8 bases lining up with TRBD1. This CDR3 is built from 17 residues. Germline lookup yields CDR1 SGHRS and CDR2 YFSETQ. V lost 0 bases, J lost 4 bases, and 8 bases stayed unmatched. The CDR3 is CASSLGDGTGRNEKLFF. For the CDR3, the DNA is TGCGCCAGCAGCTTGGGAGACGGGACAGGCCGTAATGAAAAACTGTTTTTT.

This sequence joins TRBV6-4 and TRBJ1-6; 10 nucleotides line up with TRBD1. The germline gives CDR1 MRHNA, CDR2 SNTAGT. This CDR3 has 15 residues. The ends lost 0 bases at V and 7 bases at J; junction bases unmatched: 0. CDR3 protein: CASSDSGQGNSPLHF. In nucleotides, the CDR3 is TGTGCCAGCAGTGACTCGGGACAGGGGAATTCACCCCTCCACTTT.

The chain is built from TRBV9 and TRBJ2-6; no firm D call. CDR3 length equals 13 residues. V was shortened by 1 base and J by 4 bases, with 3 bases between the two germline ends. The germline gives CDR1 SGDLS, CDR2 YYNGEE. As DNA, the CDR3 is TGTGCCAGCAGCGTAAACGGGGCCAACGTCCTGACTTTC. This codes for CASSVNGANVLTF.

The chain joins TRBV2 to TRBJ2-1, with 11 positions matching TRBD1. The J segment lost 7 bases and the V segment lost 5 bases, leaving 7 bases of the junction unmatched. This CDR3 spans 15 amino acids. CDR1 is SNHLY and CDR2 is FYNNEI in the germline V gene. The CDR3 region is CASSPGQGGRNEQFF. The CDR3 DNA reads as TGTGCCAGCAGTCCGGGACAGGGGGGAAGAAATGAGCAGTTCTTC.

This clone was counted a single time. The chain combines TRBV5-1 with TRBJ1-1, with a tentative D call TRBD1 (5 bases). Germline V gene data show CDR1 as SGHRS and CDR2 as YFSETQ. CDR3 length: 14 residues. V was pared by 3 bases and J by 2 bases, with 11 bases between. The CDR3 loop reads CASSWVGGNTEAFF. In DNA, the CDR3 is TGCGCCAGCAGCTGGGTCGGGGGAAACACTGAAGCTTTCTTT.